The source of this T cell receptor (beta chain) is a study of T cells in Graves' hyperthyroidism and ophthalmopathy. Study-wide context: Peripheral blood specimens were obtained at initial diagnosis, prior to any treatment.

Unmatched junction bases numbered 10, after V lost 9 bases and J lost 7 bases. Germline V lookup: CDR1 MNHNS, CDR2 SASEGT. CDR3 size: 14 residues. Template material for amplifying TCR beta CDR3 regions consisted of RNA transcripts. Carried out on the TCR CDR3, a first-round RT-PCR used the HTBI primer set. TCRdb processed the multiplex PCR reads anew with MiXCR; each CDR3 protein has one entry. The top ten hold roughly 7.7% of the sample, which has around 600,000 distinct CDR3 sequences, 12% to 15% seen once. This clonotype was detected a few times. What was sequenced was blood. This chain uses TRBV6-1 with TRBJ1-4; 8 bases fit TRBD1. The TCR comes from a young woman with Graves' ophthalmopathy. CDR3 in DNA: TGTGCCAGTTGCCCAGGACAGGGCCCTGAAAAACTGTTTTTT. Amino acid sequence: CASCPGQGPEKLFF.